Below, one TCR beta chain is given with its context. Its antigen is not identified. The data are from a study of T cells in localized non-small cell lung cancer. Germline CDR1 is SGHVS and CDR2 is FNYEAQ. The CDR3 runs to 14 residues. V gave up 5 bases and J gave up 0 bases; unmatched junction bases: 1. Sequencing was performed with immunoSEQ multiplex PCR; in TCRdb, only in-frame clones are kept and a portion is missing. The sample yields 55,000 to 75,000 clones, 70% to 90% seen once. Findings and limits, study-wide: Median approximately 61 top-100 tumor clones were shared with paired adjacent lung. Peak T cell clonality was found in uninvolved adjacent lung, exceeding tumor. Heterogeneity remains possible, as sequencing covered one tumor region only. Longer overall survival accompanied higher blood T cell density.

The sequence came from an older male donor with stage III squamous cell lung carcinoma. The chain couples TRBV7-6 to TRBJ1-3; 7 nucleotides match TRBD1. The starting material was peripheral blood, obtained before any cancer treatment. The CDR3: CASSGTASGNTIYF. CDR3 coding DNA: TGTGCCAGCAGCGGGACAGCCTCTGGAAACACCATATATTTT.